This T cell receptor (beta chain) appears in the sequencing data of a study of identical twins. Study conclusions and caveats: Sequences that were beta out-of-frame showed weaker excess twin sharing.

Germline V lookup: CDR1 ENHRY, CDR2 SYGVKD. V lost 0 bases and J lost 6; bases outside the gene matches: 3. The CDR3 is made up of 15 amino acids. With regard to this clonotype: The antigen is undetermined.

One entry per CDR3 protein, called by TCRdb with MiXCR from the 5' RACE reads. The repertoire consists of around 500,000 distinct CDR3 sequences, with approximately 15% occurring once and the leading ten covering 0.4% to 0.55%. The same specimen was also included in a second study, on yellow fever vaccine responses in identical twins.

This sequence joins TRBV10-3 and TRBJ2-7; TRBD2 agrees at 12 bases. The receptor comes from a woman aged 18-35 years in good health. Material for sequencing was CD4+ T cells sorted from blood. CDR3 region: CAISESGTSGSEQYF. The CDR3 DNA reads TGTGCCATCAGTGAGTCGGGGACTAGCGGGTCCGAGCAGTACTTC.